Listed below are T cell receptor beta chains from one sample, sequenced in a study of shared clonotypes between healthy human individuals. Profiled with immunoSEQ multiplex PCR; TCRdb holds only in-frame clones, not every one. The table has some 2.4 million clones, approximately 94% seen once. The sample comprised naive CD4+ T cells from PBMCs. These receptor sequences come from a man younger than 35 in good health. Some clones in this sample may be carry-over from other donors' samples. The conserved cysteine and the conserved F or W are not part of the CDR3 here. Fields, in order: J gene, D gene, V gene, CDR3 protein. The D gene is left open where the match is weak.

J gene: TRBJ1-1
D gene: .
V gene: TRBV28
CDR3 protein: ATSGGASMNTEAF

J gene: TRBJ2-7
D gene: .
V gene: TRBV11-2
CDR3 protein: ASSLNFQAWQY

J gene: TRBJ1-1
D gene: .
V gene: TRBV5-4
CDR3 protein: ASTFGAAGPSTGNTEAF

J gene: TRBJ2-2
D gene: .
V gene: TRBV18
CDR3 protein: ASSPRTGELF

J gene: TRBJ2-5
D gene: .
V gene: TRBV18
CDR3 protein: ASSWRLQETQY

J gene: TRBJ1-2
D gene: .
V gene: TRBV7-2
CDR3 protein: ASSLVGGANYGYT

J gene: TRBJ2-7
D gene: .
V gene: TRBV6-1
CDR3 protein: ASRVGVSSYEQY

J gene: TRBJ1-2
D gene: .
V gene: TRBV4-1
CDR3 protein: ASSQIGLYGYT

J gene: TRBJ2-7
D gene: .
V gene: TRBV28
CDR3 protein: ASSWQGVQY

J gene: TRBJ2-5
D gene: .
V gene: TRBV5-1
CDR3 protein: ASSLDGGTWAQY

J gene: TRBJ1-1
D gene: .
V gene: TRBV6-4
CDR3 protein: ASSDSGAEAF

J gene: TRBJ2-3
D gene: .
V gene: TRBV7-2
CDR3 protein: ASSLVGGPGTDTQY

J gene: TRBJ2-3
D gene: TRBD2
V gene: TRBV7-3
CDR3 protein: ASSFGLAGADTQY

J gene: TRBJ2-3
D gene: .
V gene: TRBV6-1
CDR3 protein: ASSAQTGASTDTQY

J gene: TRBJ2-1
D gene: .
V gene: TRBV28
CDR3 protein: ASNPLRAYNEQF

J gene: TRBJ2-5
D gene: TRBD2
V gene: TRBV29-1
CDR3 protein: SVEGLAENQETQY

J gene: TRBJ1-1
D gene: .
V gene: TRBV21-1
CDR3 protein: ASSTGGPDTEAF

J gene: TRBJ2-1
D gene: .
V gene: TRBV19
CDR3 protein: ASTSGPPGHEQF

J gene: TRBJ2-7
D gene: TRBD2
V gene: TRBV5-4
CDR3 protein: ASSSTSSGSYEQY

J gene: TRBJ2-7
D gene: TRBD2
V gene: TRBV6-5
CDR3 protein: ASRKAGTASYEQY

J gene: TRBJ1-2
D gene: .
V gene: TRBV28
CDR3 protein: ASSLSRPNYGYT

J gene: TRBJ1-1
D gene: .
V gene: TRBV30
CDR3 protein: AHLRWMNTEAF

J gene: TRBJ2-1
D gene: .
V gene: TRBV2
CDR3 protein: ASSVARVTGEQF

J gene: TRBJ2-7
D gene: TRBD1
V gene: TRBV6-5
CDR3 protein: ASARQGSSYEQY

J gene: TRBJ2-7
D gene: .
V gene: TRBV18
CDR3 protein: ASSPAGFRYEQY

J gene: TRBJ2-7
D gene: TRBD1
V gene: TRBV6-1
CDR3 protein: ASTQGTGSYEQY

J gene: TRBJ2-7
D gene: TRBD1
V gene: TRBV4-3
CDR3 protein: ASSRGTVIPYEQY

J gene: TRBJ2-3
D gene: TRBD2
V gene: TRBV5-1
CDR3 protein: ASSLVPAYGGADTQY

J gene: TRBJ2-7
D gene: .
V gene: TRBV9
CDR3 protein: ASSPGTGKSSYEQY

J gene: TRBJ2-7
D gene: TRBD1
V gene: TRBV19
CDR3 protein: ASSKQGTYEQY

J gene: TRBJ2-2
D gene: .
V gene: TRBV7-2
CDR3 protein: ASSLVLGSTGELF

J gene: TRBJ1-1
D gene: .
V gene: TRBV18
CDR3 protein: ASSKEFATEAF

J gene: TRBJ2-7
D gene: .
V gene: TRBV27
CDR3 protein: ASSLSKIGGREQY

J gene: TRBJ2-2
D gene: TRBD1
V gene: TRBV5-1
CDR3 protein: ASSLVGTGAPGELF

J gene: TRBJ2-5
D gene: .
V gene: TRBV18
CDR3 protein: ASSPQGRQRETQY

J gene: TRBJ1-3
D gene: TRBD1
V gene: TRBV10-3
CDR3 protein: AIRGTGGDRISGNTIY

J gene: TRBJ2-3
D gene: .
V gene: TRBV27
CDR3 protein: ASSLSRRDTQY

J gene: TRBJ1-2
D gene: .
V gene: TRBV18
CDR3 protein: ASSPPGGANYGYT

J gene: TRBJ1-5
D gene: .
V gene: TRBV28
CDR3 protein: ASSLPGNPNQPQH

J gene: TRBJ2-5
D gene: .
V gene: TRBV5-1
CDR3 protein: ASKQGEEETQY

J gene: TRBJ2-2
D gene: TRBD2
V gene: TRBV6-1
CDR3 protein: ASGLAASNTGELF